A selection of T cell receptor beta chains follows, all from one sample in a study of OX40 agonist ivuxolimab in advanced cancers. Repertoires were generated with immunoSEQ multiplex PCR, while TCRdb's copy carries only in-frame clones and drops some. The data contain 55,000 to 65,000 clones, around 77% of them singletons. The starting material was CD4+ or CD8+ T cells sorted from blood, obtained in a trial of the OX40 agonist ivuxolimab. These receptors all stem from an adult with an advanced solid tumor such as melanoma, head and neck, liver or kidney cancer. The CDR3 runs from the conserved cysteine through the conserved F or W. D genes are given only for firm matches. Rows may omit the clone size; those that give it use once, few, many or a size class.

>NA|TRBJ1-5|NA|TRBV4-1
CASSQDWNQPQHF
TGCGCCAGCAGCCAAGATTGGAATCAGCCCCAGCATTTT
>TRBD2|TRBJ2-6|few|TRBV7-9
CASSPGGGTGANVLTF
TGTGCCAGCAGCCCCGGGGGGGGAACTGGGGCCAACGTCCTGACTTTC
>TRBD1|TRBJ2-2|NA|TRBV14
CASSHDHGQGASGELFF
TGTGCCAGCAGCCATGACCATGGACAGGGGGCCTCCGGGGAGCTGTTTTTT
>NA|TRBJ2-1|few|TRBV6-6
CASSPTGTYNEQFF
TGTGCCAGCAGCCCAACAGGGACCTACAATGAGCAGTTCTTC
>TRBD2|TRBJ2-2|NA|TRBV2
CASIGTRVSGELFF
TGTGCCAGTATCGGGACTAGGGTCTCCGGGGAGCTGTTTTTT
>NA|TRBJ1-2|NA|TRBV29-1
CSVVWRGGSGYTF
TGCAGCGTTGTCTGGCGGGGGGGAAGTGGCTACACCTTC
>NA|TRBJ1-4|medium-sized|TRBV10-1
CASSEPGLDEKLFF
TGCGCCAGCAGTGAGCCCGGCCTCGATGAAAAACTGTTTTTT
>TRBD2|TRBJ2-5|NA|TRBV29-1
CSAPGPSGGYETQYF
TGCAGCGCCCCCGGGCCTAGCGGGGGATATGAGACCCAGTACTTC
>NA|TRBJ1-5|few|TRBV7-2
CASSFGGHRSNQPQHF
TGTGCCAGCAGCTTTGGGGGCCACAGGAGCAATCAGCCCCAGCATTTT
>NA|TRBJ2-1|NA|TRBV19
CVRGGGPSQEQFF
TGTGTCAGGGGTGGCGGCCCTTCTCAGGAGCAGTTCTTC
>NA|TRBJ2-3|NA|TRBV28
CASSSLGGRRTDTQYF
TGTGCCAGCAGTTCCCTAGGGGGGAGAAGGACAGATACGCAGTATTTT
>NA|TRBJ2-6|NA|TRBV11-2
CASSPRDSGANVLTF
TGTGCCAGCAGCCCTCGTGACTCTGGGGCCAACGTCCTGACTTTC
>NA|TRBJ1-2|few|TRBV28
CASSLGGRRGGYTF
TGTGCCAGCAGTCTAGGGGGTCGCAGGGGTGGCTACACCTTC
>NA|TRBJ2-4|NA|TRBV6-1
CASSDRQGNIQYF
TGTGCCAGCAGTGATAGGCAGGGAAACATTCAGTACTTC
>TRBD2|TRBJ2-1|NA|TRBV7-2
CASSSGTSLNEQFF
TGTGCCAGCAGCTCCGGGACTAGCCTCAATGAGCAGTTCTTC
>NA|TRBJ1-3|NA|TRBV30
CAWSVNGRNTIYF
TGTGCCTGGAGTGTAAACGGGAGAAACACCATATATTTT
>NA|TRBJ2-3|few|TRBV29-1
CSVEGGLRDTQYF
TGCAGCGTTGAAGGAGGGTTGAGAGATACGCAGTATTTT
>TRBD1|TRBJ2-7|NA|TRBV18
CASSPGAGGAYEQYF
TGTGCCAGCTCACCAGGGGCAGGGGGCGCCTACGAGCAGTACTTC
>NA|TRBJ2-1|NA|TRBV19
CASSIDPRMFSWLGNEQFF
TGTGCCAGTAGTATAGATCCCCGTATGTTTAGCTGGCTAGGTAATGAGCAGTTCTTC
>NA|TRBJ1-1|few|TRBV18
CASSPPRSGDHTEAFF
TGTGCCAGCTCACCACCCCGGTCGGGGGACCACACTGAAGCTTTCTTT
>TRBD1|TRBJ2-5|NA|TRBV5-1
CASSLGTGSETQYF
TGCGCCAGCAGCCTCGGGACAGGGTCAGAGACCCAGTACTTC
>TRBD2|TRBJ2-1|NA|TRBV13
CASREAGGPHNEQFF
TGTGCCAGCAGAGAAGCGGGAGGGCCCCACAATGAGCAGTTCTTC
>NA|TRBJ2-2|NA|TRBV29-1
CSFYSYGNTGELFF
TGCAGCTTTTACAGCTACGGGAACACCGGGGAGCTGTTTTTT
>NA|TRBJ1-5|NA|TRBV9
CASSAEGYSNQPQHF
TGTGCCAGCAGCGCCGAGGGGTATAGCAATCAGCCCCAGCATTTT
>NA|TRBJ2-7|NA|TRBV5-1
CASSAQGQDYEQYF
TGCGCCAGCAGTGCGCAAGGTCAGGACTACGAGCAGTACTTC
>NA|TRBJ1-2|NA|TRBV4-3
CASSQDGQQGTWYGYTF
TGCGCCAGCAGCCAAGATGGTCAACAGGGTACCTGGTATGGCTACACCTTC
>NA|TRBJ1-1|NA|TRBV6-5
CASSYLDRYTEAFF
TGTGCCAGCAGTTACTTGGACCGATACACTGAAGCTTTCTTT
>NA|TRBJ2-1|NA|TRBV7-9
CASSLYGGNEQFF
TGTGCCAGCAGCTTATACGGCGGGAATGAGCAGTTCTTC
>TRBD2|TRBJ2-1|NA|TRBV5-1
CASRMGLAGVSEQFF
TGCGCCAGCAGAATGGGACTAGCGGGAGTCAGTGAGCAGTTCTTC
>TRBD2|TRBJ2-1|NA|TRBV6-6
CASSKLAGGTYNEQFF
TGTGCCAGCAGCAAACTAGCGGGGGGTACCTACAATGAGCAGTTCTTC
>TRBD2|TRBJ2-1|NA|TRBV7-3
CASSPARTSGHNEQFF
TGTGCCAGCAGCCCCGCTCGGACTAGCGGACACAATGAGCAGTTCTTC
>NA|TRBJ2-3|NA|TRBV6-6
CASQWRGVGTDTQYF
TGTGCCAGCCAATGGAGGGGAGTCGGCACAGATACGCAGTATTTT
>TRBD1|TRBJ1-2|NA|TRBV19
CASSIRTGIGYGYTF
TGTGCCAGTAGTATTAGGACAGGGATAGGCTATGGCTACACCTTC
>NA|TRBJ1-2|NA|TRBV28
CASTEGGNNYGYTF
TGTGCCAGCACCGAGGGGGGGAACAACTATGGCTACACCTTC
>TRBD1|TRBJ1-4|NA|TRBV28
CASSPGQGGKLFF
TGTGCCAGCAGTCCCGGACAGGGCGGAAAACTGTTTTTT
>NA|TRBJ1-5|NA|TRBV30
CAWSVTAGRQPQHF
TGTGCCTGGAGTGTAACGGCAGGGAGACAGCCCCAGCATTTT
>TRBD1|TRBJ2-1|NA|TRBV5-5
CASSRAGQGLSEQFF
TGTGCCAGCAGTAGGGCGGGACAGGGGCTCTCAGAGCAGTTCTTC
>TRBD2|TRBJ2-1|NA|TRBV28
CASSRTGTRNYNEQFF
TGTGCCAGCAGCAGAACCGGGACTAGGAACTACAATGAGCAGTTCTTC
>TRBD1|TRBJ2-4|NA|TRBV7-9
CASSLGRTGTKNIQYF
TGCGCCAGCAGCTTAGGCCGGACAGGGACCAAAAACATTCAGTACTTC
>TRBD2|TRBJ2-2|NA|TRBV27
CASSSTSGRVELFF
TGTGCCAGCAGTTCTACTAGCGGGAGGGTGGAGCTGTTTTTT
>NA|TRBJ1-4|NA|TRBV9
CASSQAGGHATNEKLFF
TGTGCCAGCAGCCAGGCGGGGGGCCACGCAACTAATGAAAAACTGTTTTTT
>NA|TRBJ1-1|few|TRBV7-3
CASSPVGVSEAFF
TGTGCCAGCAGTCCCGTAGGGGTCAGTGAAGCTTTCTTT
>NA|TRBJ2-3|NA|TRBV6-1
CASTREVDTQYF
TGTGCCAGCACCAGGGAGGTAGATACGCAGTATTTT
>NA|TRBJ1-2|NA|TRBV28
CASSIRGTYGYTF
TGTGCCAGCAGCATCAGGGGCACCTATGGCTACACCTTC
>NA|TRBJ1-1|NA|TRBV7-2
CASSLSDYNTEAFF
TGTGCCAGCAGCCTCTCCGACTATAACACTGAAGCTTTCTTT
>TRBD1|TRBJ1-3|NA|TRBV29-1
CSAGQASSGNTIYF
TGCAGCGCGGGACAGGCCAGCTCTGGAAACACCATATATTTT
>NA|TRBJ2-2|few|TRBV9
CASSVAGINTGELFF
TGTGCCAGCAGCGTAGCGGGGATAAACACCGGGGAGCTGTTTTTT
>NA|TRBJ1-1|NA|TRBV6-5
CASSYSTLSGTEAFF
TGTGCCAGCAGTTACTCGACCCTAAGTGGGACTGAAGCTTTCTTT
>NA|TRBJ2-7|few|TRBV5-1
CASSLDGRGYEQYF
TGCGCCAGCAGCTTGGACGGGAGAGGGTACGAGCAGTACTTC
>NA|TRBJ2-5|few|TRBV29-1
CSVGQPQETQYF
TGCAGCGTTGGCCAGCCCCAAGAGACCCAGTACTTC
>NA|TRBJ2-6|NA|TRBV7-2
CASSLGAISGANVLTF
TGTGCCAGCAGCTTAGGAGCGATCTCTGGGGCCAACGTCCTGACTTTC
>TRBD2|TRBJ2-3|NA|TRBV7-2
CASSAFRLAGGPDTQYF
TGTGCCAGCAGCGCCTTCCGACTAGCGGGGGGTCCCGATACGCAGTATTTT
>NA|TRBJ2-5|NA|TRBV7-2
CASSLDPTPRGRETQYF
TGTGCCAGCAGCCTCGATCCCACTCCGAGGGGGAGGGAGACCCAGTACTTC
>TRBD2|TRBJ2-1|NA|TRBV11-2
CASSFDGLALGSSEQFF
TGTGCCAGCAGCTTCGACGGACTAGCCCTAGGAAGTAGTGAGCAGTTCTTC